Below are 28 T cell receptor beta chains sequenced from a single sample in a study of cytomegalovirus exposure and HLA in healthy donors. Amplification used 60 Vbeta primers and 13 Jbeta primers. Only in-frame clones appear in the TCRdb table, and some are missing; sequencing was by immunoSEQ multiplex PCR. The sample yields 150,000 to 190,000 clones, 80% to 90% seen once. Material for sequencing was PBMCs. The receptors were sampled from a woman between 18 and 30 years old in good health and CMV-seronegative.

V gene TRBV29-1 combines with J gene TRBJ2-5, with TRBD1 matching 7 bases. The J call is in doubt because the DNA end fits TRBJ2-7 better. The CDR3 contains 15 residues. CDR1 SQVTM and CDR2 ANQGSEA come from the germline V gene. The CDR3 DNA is TGCAGCGTTGAGGATGGGGACAGCCGTACCTACGAGCAGTACTTC. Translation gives CSVEDGDSRTYEQYF.

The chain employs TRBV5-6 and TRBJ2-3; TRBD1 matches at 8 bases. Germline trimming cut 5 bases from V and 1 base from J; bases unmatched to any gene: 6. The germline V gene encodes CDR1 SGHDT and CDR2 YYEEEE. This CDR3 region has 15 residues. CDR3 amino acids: CASRLRQGRTDTQYF. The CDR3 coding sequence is TGTGCCAGCAGACTCCGACAGGGGCGCACAGATACGCAGTATTTT.

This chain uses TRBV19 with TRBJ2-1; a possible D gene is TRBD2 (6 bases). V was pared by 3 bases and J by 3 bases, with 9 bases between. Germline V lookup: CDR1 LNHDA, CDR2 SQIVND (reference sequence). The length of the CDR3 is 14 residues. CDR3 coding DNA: TGTGCCAGTAGTATCGGGGGAATCTACAATGAGCAGTTCTTC. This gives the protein CASSIGGIYNEQFF.

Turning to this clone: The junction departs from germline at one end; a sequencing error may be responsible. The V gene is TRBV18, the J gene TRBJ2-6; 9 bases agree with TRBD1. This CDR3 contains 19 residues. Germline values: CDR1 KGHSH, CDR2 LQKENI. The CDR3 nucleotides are TGTGCCAGCCCACCCGAGATGGACAGGGGTCACCTCTGGGCCAACGTCCTGACTTTC. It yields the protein CASPPEMDRGHLWANVLTF.

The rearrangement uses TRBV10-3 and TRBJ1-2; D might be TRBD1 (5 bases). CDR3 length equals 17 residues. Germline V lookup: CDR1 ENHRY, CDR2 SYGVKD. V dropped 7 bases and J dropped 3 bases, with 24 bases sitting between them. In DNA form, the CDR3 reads TGTGCCATCACTTCCCCGGGAGCCAAGGGGAGAGACTATGGCTACACCTTC. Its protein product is CAITSPGAKGRDYGYTF.

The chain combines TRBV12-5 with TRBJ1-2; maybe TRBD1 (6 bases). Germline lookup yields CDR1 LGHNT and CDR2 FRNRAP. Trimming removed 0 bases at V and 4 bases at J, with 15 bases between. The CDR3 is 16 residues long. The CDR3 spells CASGLVQGRGVYGYTF. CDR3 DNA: TGTGCTAGTGGTTTGGTACAGGGAAGAGGGGTCTATGGCTACACCTTC.

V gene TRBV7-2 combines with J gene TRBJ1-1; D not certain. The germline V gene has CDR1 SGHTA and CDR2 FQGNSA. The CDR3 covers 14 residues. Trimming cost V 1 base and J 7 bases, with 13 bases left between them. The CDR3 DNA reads TGTGCCAGCAGCTTAGTGGCAGGAAGAAATGAAGCTTTCTTT. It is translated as CASSLVAGRNEAFF.

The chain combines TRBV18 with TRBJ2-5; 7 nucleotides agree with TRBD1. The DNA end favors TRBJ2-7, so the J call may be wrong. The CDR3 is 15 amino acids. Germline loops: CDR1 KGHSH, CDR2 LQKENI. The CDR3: CASSPNPGGYYEQYF. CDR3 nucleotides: TGTGCCAGCTCACCTAACCCAGGGGGTTACTACGAGCAGTACTTC.

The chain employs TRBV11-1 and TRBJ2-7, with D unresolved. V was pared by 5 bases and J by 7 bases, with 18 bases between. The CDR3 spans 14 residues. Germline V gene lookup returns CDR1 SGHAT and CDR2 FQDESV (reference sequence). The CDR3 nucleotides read TGTGCCAGCAGCCTGCACCACGTCAAGGAGGAGCAGTACTTC. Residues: CASSLHHVKEEQYF.

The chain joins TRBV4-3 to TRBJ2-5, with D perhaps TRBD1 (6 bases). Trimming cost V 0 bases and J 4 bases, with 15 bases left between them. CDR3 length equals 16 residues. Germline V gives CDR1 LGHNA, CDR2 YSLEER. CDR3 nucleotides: TGCGCCAGCAGCCAAGAAGTACAGGGCTTTGGAGAGACCCAGTACTTC. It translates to CASSQEVQGFGETQYF.

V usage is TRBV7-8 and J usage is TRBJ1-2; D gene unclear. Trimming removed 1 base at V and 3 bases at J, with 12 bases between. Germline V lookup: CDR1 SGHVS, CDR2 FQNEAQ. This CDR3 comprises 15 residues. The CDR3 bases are TGTGCCAGCAGCTTAGTCCCAGACAACGACTATGGCTACACCTTC. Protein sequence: CASSLVPDNDYGYTF.

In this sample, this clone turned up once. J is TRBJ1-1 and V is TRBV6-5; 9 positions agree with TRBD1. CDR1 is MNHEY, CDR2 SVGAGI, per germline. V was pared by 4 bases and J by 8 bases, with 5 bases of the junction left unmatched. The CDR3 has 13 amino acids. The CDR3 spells CASSWQGQGEAFF. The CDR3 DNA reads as TGTGCCAGCAGTTGGCAGGGACAGGGAGAAGCTTTCTTT.

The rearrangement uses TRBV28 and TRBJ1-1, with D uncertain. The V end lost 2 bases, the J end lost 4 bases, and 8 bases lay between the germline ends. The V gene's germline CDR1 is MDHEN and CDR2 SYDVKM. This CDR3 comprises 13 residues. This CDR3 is CASSLVGVTEAFF. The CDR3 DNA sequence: TGTGCCAGCAGTTTAGTGGGCGTCACTGAAGCTTTCTTT.

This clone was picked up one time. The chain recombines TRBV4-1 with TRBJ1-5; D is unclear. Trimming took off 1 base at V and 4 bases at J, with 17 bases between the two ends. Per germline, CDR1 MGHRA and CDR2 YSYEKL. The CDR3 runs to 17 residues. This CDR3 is CASSQGERTLGNQPQHF. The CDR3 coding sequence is TGCGCCAGCAGCCAAGGGGAGAGAACCCTAGGGAATCAGCCCCAGCATTTT.

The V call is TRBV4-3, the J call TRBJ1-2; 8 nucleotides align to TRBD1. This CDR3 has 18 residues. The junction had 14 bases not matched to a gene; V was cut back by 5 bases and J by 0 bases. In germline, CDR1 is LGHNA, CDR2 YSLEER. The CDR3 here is CASSTRTGPKLPNYGYTF. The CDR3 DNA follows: TGCGCCAGCAGCACCCGGACAGGGCCTAAACTTCCTAACTATGGCTACACCTTC.

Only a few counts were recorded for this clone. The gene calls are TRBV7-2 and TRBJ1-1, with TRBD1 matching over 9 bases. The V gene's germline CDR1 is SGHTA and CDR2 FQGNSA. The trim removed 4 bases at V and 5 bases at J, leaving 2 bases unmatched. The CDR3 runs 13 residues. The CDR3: CASSYGTGTEAFF. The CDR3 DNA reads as TGTGCCAGCAGCTACGGGACAGGGACTGAAGCTTTCTTT.

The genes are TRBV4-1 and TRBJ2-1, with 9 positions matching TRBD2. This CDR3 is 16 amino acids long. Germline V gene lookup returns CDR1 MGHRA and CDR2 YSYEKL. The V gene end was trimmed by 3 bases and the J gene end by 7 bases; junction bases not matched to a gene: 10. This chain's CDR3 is CASSHFSGRKWNEQFF. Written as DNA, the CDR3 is TGCGCCAGCAGCCATTTCAGCGGGAGGAAGTGGAATGAGCAGTTCTTC.

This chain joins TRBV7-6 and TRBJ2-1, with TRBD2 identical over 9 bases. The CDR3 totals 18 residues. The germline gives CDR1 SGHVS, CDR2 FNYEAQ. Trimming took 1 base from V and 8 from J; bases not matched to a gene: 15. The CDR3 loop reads CASSLEGGGLAGIYEQFF. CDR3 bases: TGTGCCAGCAGCTTAGAGGGAGGGGGGCTAGCGGGAATCTATGAGCAGTTCTTC.

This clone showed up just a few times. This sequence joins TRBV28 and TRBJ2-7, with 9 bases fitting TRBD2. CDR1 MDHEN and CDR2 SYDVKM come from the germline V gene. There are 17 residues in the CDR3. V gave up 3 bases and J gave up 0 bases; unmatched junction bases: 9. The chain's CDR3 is CASSFSQRGDYSYEQYF. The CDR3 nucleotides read TGTGCCAGCAGTTTCTCACAGCGGGGGGATTACTCCTACGAGCAGTACTTC.

This chain's CDR3 is CASSDRGQGNQPQHF. The DNA of the CDR3 is TGTGCCAGCAGTGACAGGGGGCAGGGCAATCAGCCCCAGCATTTT. J is TRBJ1-5 and V is TRBV27; 10 bases agree with TRBD1. Unmatched junction bases numbered 3, after V lost 5 bases and J lost 2 bases. This CDR3 comprises 15 residues. Germline loops: CDR1 MNHEY, CDR2 SMNVEV (reference sequence).

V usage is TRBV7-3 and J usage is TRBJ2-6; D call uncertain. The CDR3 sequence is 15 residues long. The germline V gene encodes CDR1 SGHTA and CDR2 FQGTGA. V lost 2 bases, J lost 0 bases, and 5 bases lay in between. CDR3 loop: CASSLSRSGANVLTF. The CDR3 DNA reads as TGTGCCAGCAGCTTATCCCGCTCTGGGGCCAACGTCCTGACTTTC.

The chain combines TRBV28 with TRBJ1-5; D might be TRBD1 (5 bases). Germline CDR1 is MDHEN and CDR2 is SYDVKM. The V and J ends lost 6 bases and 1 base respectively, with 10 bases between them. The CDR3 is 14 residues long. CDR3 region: CASSQGGSNQPQHF. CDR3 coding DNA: TGTGCCAGCAGCCAGGGAGGGAGCAATCAGCCCCAGCATTTT.

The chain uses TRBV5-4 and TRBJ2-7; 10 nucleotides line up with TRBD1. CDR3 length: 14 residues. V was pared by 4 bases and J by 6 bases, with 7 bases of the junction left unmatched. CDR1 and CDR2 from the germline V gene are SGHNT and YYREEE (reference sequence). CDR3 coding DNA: TGTGCCAGCAGCACGCCGGGACAGGGGACCGAGCAGTACTTC. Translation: CASSTPGQGTEQYF. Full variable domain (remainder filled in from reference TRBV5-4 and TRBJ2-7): ETGVTQSPTHLIKTRGQQVTLRCSSQSGHNTVSWYQQALGQGPQFIFQYYREEENGRGNFPPRFSGLQFPNYSSELNVNALELDDSALYLCASSTPGQGTEQYFGPGTRLTVT.

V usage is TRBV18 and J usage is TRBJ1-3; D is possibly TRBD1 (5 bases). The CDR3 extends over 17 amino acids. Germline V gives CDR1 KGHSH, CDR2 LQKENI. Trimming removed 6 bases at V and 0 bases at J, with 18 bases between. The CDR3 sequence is CASSQSLQVISGNTIYF. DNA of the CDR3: TGTGCCAGCTCGCAATCTTTACAGGTTATCTCTGGAAACACCATATATTTT.

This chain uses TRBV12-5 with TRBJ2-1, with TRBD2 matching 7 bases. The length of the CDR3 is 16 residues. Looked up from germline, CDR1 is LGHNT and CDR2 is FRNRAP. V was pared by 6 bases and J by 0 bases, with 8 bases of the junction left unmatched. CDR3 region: CASGKQSGISYNEQFF. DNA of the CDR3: TGTGCTAGTGGGAAACAAAGCGGGATCTCCTACAATGAGCAGTTCTTC. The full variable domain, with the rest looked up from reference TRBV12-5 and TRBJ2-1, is DARVTQTPRHKVTEMGQEVTMRCQPILGHNTVFWYRQTMMQGLELLAYFRNRAPLDDSGMPKDRFSAEMPDATLATLKIQPSEPRDSAVYFCASGKQSGISYNEQFFGPGTRLTVL.

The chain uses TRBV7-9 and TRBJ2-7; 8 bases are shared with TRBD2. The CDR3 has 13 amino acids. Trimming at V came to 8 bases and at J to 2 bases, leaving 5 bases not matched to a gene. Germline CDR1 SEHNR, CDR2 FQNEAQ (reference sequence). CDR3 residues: CASRLGGAYEQYF. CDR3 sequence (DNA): TGTGCCAGCCGACTCGGGGGGGCCTACGAGCAGTACTTC.

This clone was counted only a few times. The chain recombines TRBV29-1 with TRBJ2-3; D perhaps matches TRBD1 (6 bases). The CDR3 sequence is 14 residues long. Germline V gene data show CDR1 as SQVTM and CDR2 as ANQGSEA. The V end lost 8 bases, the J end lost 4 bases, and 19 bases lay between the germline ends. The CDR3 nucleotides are TGCAGCACCGACTTCCCTAAGGGGGCAGATACGCAGTATTTT. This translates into CSTDFPKGADTQYF.

The CDR3 reads CAWRGDSYGYTF. The DNA for the CDR3 is TGTGCCTGGAGGGGGGACAGCTATGGCTACACCTTC. This chain uses TRBV30 with TRBJ1-2, with TRBD1 matching over 7 bases. The CDR3 extends over 12 amino acids. Germline-derived CDR1 and CDR2 are GTSNPN and SVGIG (reference sequence). V shed 3 bases and J 4 bases; nucleotides not matched to a gene: 2.